Shown below are 25 T cell receptor beta chains from a single sample sequenced in a study of human T cells and chemical hapten exposure. TCRdb called the RACE reads again in MiXCR, with one record for every CDR3 protein. The table lists about 110,000 distinct CDR3 sequences, 11% of them singletons. Time point noted: patch test 1, 2 weeks after DPC sensitization. Documented treatment: therapeutic diphenylcyclopropenone sensitization with weekly scalp DPC. The source was whole blood, collected in connection with sensitization to the hapten diphenylcyclopropenone (DPC). The origin of the receptors is a woman in her thirties or forties with alopecia areata. Some clones in this sample may be carry-over from other donors' samples.

The chain employs TRBV12-3 or TRBV12-4 and TRBJ1-3, with D possibly TRBD1 on 6 matching bases. The CDR3 length is 12 residues. The ends were cut back, 9 bases at V and 0 bases at J, with 6 bases in the middle. The CDR3 here is CARGGSGNTIYF. Here the CDR3 DNA reads TGTGCCAGAGGGGGCTCTGGAAACACCATATATTTT.

This clonotype was detected many times. The V call is TRBV5-4, the J call TRBJ1-1; D unresolved. V was cut by 1 base and J by 0 bases, with 10 bases left in between. Germline lookup yields CDR1 SGHNT and CDR2 YYREEE (reference sequence). This CDR3 is built from 15 residues. The CDR3 DNA reads TGTGCCAGCAGCTTGTTCGGCAGTCTGAACACTGAAGCTTTCTTT. As protein: CASSLFGSLNTEAFF.

This clonotype appeared a few times. The chain carries TRBV28 and TRBJ2-5; D is possibly TRBD2 (5 bases). The V and J ends lost 6 bases and 0 bases respectively, with 8 bases between them. Germline CDR1 MDHEN, CDR2 SYDVKM. CDR3 length: 13 residues. CDR3 residues: CASRKRNQETQYF. In DNA form, the CDR3 reads TGTGCCAGCAGAAAGCGGAACCAAGAGACCCAGTACTTC.

This clonotype was observed a few times. The V and J genes are TRBV7-9 and TRBJ2-1; TRBD2 might be the D (6 bases). Trimming removed 2 bases from V and 12 bases from J, with 11 bases in between. This CDR3 spans 12 amino acids. Germline CDR1 is SEHNR and CDR2 is FQNEAQ (reference sequence). The CDR3 reads CASSLLEEGQFF. CDR3 coding DNA: TGTGCCAGCAGCTTATTGGAGGAGGGGCAGTTCTTC.

This clonotype has only a few counts. This rearrangement joins TRBV29-1 to TRBJ2-7; D is undetermined. The CDR3 covers 14 residues. Trimming shortened V by 1 base and J by 9 bases, and 19 bases separated the two germline ends. The germline V gene encodes CDR1 SQVTM and CDR2 ANQGSEA. The CDR3 loop reads CSVEAAATLRWQYF. CDR3 sequence (DNA): TGCAGCGTTGAAGCCGCAGCGACCCTACGATGGCAGTACTTC.

The chain carries TRBV28 and TRBJ2-3; D not certain. Germline CDR1 MDHEN, CDR2 SYDVKM. There are 15 residues in the CDR3. Trimming took 1 base from V and 2 from J, leaving 10 bases between them. In nucleotides, the CDR3 is TGTGCCAGCAGTTTATCCGGACCAGCCACAGATACGCAGTATTTT. It specifies CASSLSGPATDTQYF.

This clonotype came up a few times. The J gene is TRBJ2-7, the V gene TRBV21-1; the table's TRBD1 call for D was not verified on the DNA. TRBV21-1 counts as a pseudogene. There are 15 residues in the CDR3. The CDR3 DNA reads TGTGCCAGTAAAGGACAGCCCCCTCCGCTGGCCGAGCAGTACTTC. As protein: CASKGQPPPLAEQYF.

This clonotype has a count of ten or more. The rearrangement joins TRBV20-1 to TRBJ2-1, with TRBD2 matching 7 bases. Trimming took 4 bases from V and 3 from J; bases not matched to a gene: 3. This CDR3 is 13 amino acids long. Germline values: CDR1 DFQATT, CDR2 SNEGSKA (reference sequence). CDR3 amino acids: CSAKGGSYNEQFF. CDR3 bases: TGCAGTGCTAAGGGCGGGAGCTACAATGAGCAGTTCTTC.

This clonotype has a count of ten or more. The chain couples TRBV6-6 to TRBJ1-5; D is unclear. This CDR3 contains 12 residues. The ends were cut back, 2 bases at V and 6 bases at J, with 5 bases in the middle. Germline loops: CDR1 MNHNY, CDR2 SVGAGI (reference sequence). CDR3 DNA: TGTGCCAGCAGTTACCCTGGTCAGCCCCAGCATTTT. Translated: CASSYPGQPQHF.

This clonotype was counted between two and nine times. This chain joins TRBV15 and TRBJ2-1; 12 nucleotides match TRBD2. This CDR3 spans 17 amino acids. Germline lookup yields CDR1 LNHNV and CDR2 YYDKDF (reference sequence). The V and J ends lost 0 bases and 8 bases, in that order; junction bases with no gene match: 8. CDR3 in amino acids: CATSRDRQLAGGYEQFF. The DNA for the CDR3 is TGTGCCACCAGCAGAGATCGGCAACTAGCGGGGGGTTATGAGCAGTTCTTC.

This clonotype showed up just a few times. The rearrangement links TRBV7-9 to TRBJ1-3; D gene uncertain. The CDR3 length is 16 residues. Trimming shortened V by 2 bases and J by 0 bases, and 11 bases separated the two germline ends. Germline lookup yields CDR1 SEHNR and CDR2 FQNEAQ (reference sequence). In DNA form, the CDR3 reads TGTGCCAGCAGCTTACATTCCGAGAGCTCTGGAAACACCATATATTTT. Amino acids: CASSLHSESSGNTIYF.

This clonotype was observed a few times. The genes are TRBV7-8 and TRBJ2-3, with 15 bases that match TRBD2. Per the germline V gene, CDR1 is SGHVS and CDR2 is FQNEAQ. The CDR3 runs 18 residues. The junction had 7 bases not matched to a gene; V was cut back by 4 bases and J by 2 bases. The CDR3 loop reads CASSSGLAGGSTTDTQYF. The CDR3 nucleotides read TGTGCCAGCAGCTCGGGACTAGCGGGGGGCTCGACCACAGATACGCAGTATTTT.

This clonotype was observed a few times. V usage is TRBV29-1 and J usage is TRBJ2-1; D may be TRBD2 (5 bases). From germline, CDR1 is SQVTM and CDR2 ANQGSEA. The CDR3 totals 13 residues. The CDR3 is CTFGEYEVNEQFF. The CDR3 region has the DNA TGCACCTTTGGGGAGTACGAGGTCAATGAGCAGTTCTTC.

This clonotype was counted between two and nine times. The chain couples TRBV6-1 to TRBJ1-1; the D gene is possibly TRBD1 (5 bases). CDR3 length: 13 amino acids. Trimming pared 0 bases from V and 11 bases from J, leaving 13 bases between. Per germline, CDR1 MNHNS and CDR2 SASEGT. CDR3 protein: CASSEAPGPGAFF. As DNA, the CDR3 is TGTGCCAGCAGTGAAGCCCCGGGGCCGGGGGCTTTCTTT.

V is TRBV7-3 and J is TRBJ2-5, with D unresolved. The CDR3 spans 13 residues. The ends were cut back, 3 bases at V and 5 bases at J, with 10 bases in the middle. The V gene's germline CDR1 is SGHTA and CDR2 FQGTGA. The CDR3 sequence is CASSLPPSETQYF. CDR3 bases: TGTGCCAGCAGCTTGCCCCCCAGTGAGACCCAGTACTTC.

This clonotype occurred a few times. V and J are TRBV19 and TRBJ2-1; TRBD1 matches 7 bases. From germline, CDR1 is LNHDA and CDR2 SQIVND (reference sequence). The ends lost 6 bases at V and 0 bases at J; junction bases unmatched: 5. The CDR3 length is 15 residues. The CDR3 DNA sequence: TGTGCCAGTAGCAAGGGACAGAACTCCTACAATGAGCAGTTCTTC. It translates to CASSKGQNSYNEQFF.

This clonotype was recorded at least ten times. The CDR3 protein is CASSVGTSGTYNEQFF. CDR3 nucleotide sequence: TGTGCCAGCAGCGTAGGAACTAGCGGAACCTACAATGAGCAGTTCTTC. J is TRBJ2-1 and V is TRBV9, with 8 bases identical to TRBD2. Trimming at V came to 0 bases and at J to 2 bases, leaving 4 bases not matched to a gene. This CDR3 region has 16 residues. Germline V lookup: CDR1 SGDLS, CDR2 YYNGEE.

Remarks on this clonotype: Its ends do not fully match the called genes, so a read error is possible. The V gene is TRBV7-7, the J gene TRBJ2-7, with D possibly TRBD1 on 6 matching bases. The CDR3 sequence is 14 residues long. Germline V gives CDR1 SSHAT, CDR2 FNYEAQ (reference sequence). The CDR3 DNA follows: TGTGCTAGCAGCTTGGGGCAGGGGATCCACGAGCAGTACTTC. Translated: CASSLGQGIHEQYF.

In its sample, this clonotype was seen many times. This chain connects TRBV7-3 to TRBJ1-1; no definite D call. CDR3 length equals 14 residues. The germline CDR1 and CDR2 sequences are SGHTA and FQGTGA. Trimming cost V 2 bases and J 2 bases, with 9 bases left between them. This chain's CDR3 is CASSLLASNTEAFF. DNA of the CDR3: TGTGCCAGCAGCTTACTCGCGTCCAACACTGAAGCTTTCTTT.

The gene calls are TRBV9 and TRBJ1-6; 10 positions match TRBD1. CDR3 length: 15 residues. Germline CDR1 reads SGDLS; CDR2 reads YYNGEE. Trimming at V came to 4 bases and at J to 7 bases, leaving 5 bases not matched to a gene. DNA of the CDR3: TGTGCCAGCAGCCCGGGGGACAGGGGCAATTCACCCCTCCACTTT. This sequence encodes CASSPGDRGNSPLHF.

V is TRBV5-4 and J is TRBJ1-2; no definite D call. This CDR3 is built from 13 residues. Trimming took 6 bases from V and 4 from J, leaving 13 bases between them. Germline V gene lookup returns CDR1 SGHNT and CDR2 YYREEE (reference sequence). The CDR3: CASTDLTPYGYTF. CDR3 DNA: TGTGCCAGCACCGACCTGACCCCCTATGGCTACACCTTC.

This clonotype came up a few times. J is TRBJ2-5 and V is TRBV20-1; tentatively, D is TRBD2 (5 bases). V gave up 5 bases and J gave up 5 bases, with 18 bases separating them. From germline, CDR1 is DFQATT and CDR2 SNEGSKA (reference sequence). This CDR3 has 14 amino acids. The CDR3 sequence is CSAPRALQRETQYF. For the CDR3, the DNA is TGCAGTGCTCCCCGGGCCCTACAGCGGGAGACCCAGTACTTC.

This clonotype was counted ten times or more. This chain uses TRBV7-8 with TRBJ2-1; 12 nucleotides align to TRBD2. After removal of 1 base from V and 8 bases from J, the junction contained 6 bases not matched to a gene. The CDR3 runs to 16 residues. Germline V gene lookup returns CDR1 SGHVS and CDR2 FQNEAQ. CDR3 nucleotides: TGTGCCAGCAGCTTAGGGCTAGCGGGAGGGGCTCATGAGCAGTTCTTC. Translating gives CASSLGLAGGAHEQFF. Full variable domain (rest looked up from reference TRBV7-8 and TRBJ2-1): GAGVSQSPRYKVAKRGQDVALRCDPISGHVSLFWYQQALGQGPEFLTYFQNEAQLDKSGLPSDRFFAERPEGSVSTLKIQRTQQEDSAVYLCASSLGLAGGAHEQFFGPGTRLTVL.

The V call is TRBV5-4, the J call TRBJ2-5; 9 nucleotides match TRBD2. Per germline, CDR1 SGHNT and CDR2 YYREEE (reference sequence). The V segment lost 1 base and the J segment 2 bases; nucleotides outside the gene matches: 3. The CDR3 loop spans 15 amino acids. The CDR3 nucleotides read TGTGCCAGCAGCTTGAGGCTAGCGGGACAAGAGACCCAGTACTTC. Translation: CASSLRLAGQETQYF. The full variable domain, in which reference TRBV5-4 and TRBJ2-5 provide the parts outside the CDR3, is ETGVTQSPTHLIKTRGQQVTLRCSSQSGHNTVSWYQQALGQGPQFIFQYYREEENGRGNFPPRFSGLQFPNYSSELNVNALELDDSALYLCASSLRLAGQETQYFGPGTRLLVL.

Only a few counts were recorded for this clonotype. The chain uses TRBV5-4 and TRBJ2-3; 9 bases fit TRBD1. The CDR3 runs to 14 residues. Germline trimming cut 5 bases from V and 3 bases from J; bases unmatched to any gene: 4. Germline V gene data show CDR1 as SGHNT and CDR2 as YYREEE (reference sequence). Written as DNA, the CDR3 is TGTGCCAGCAGTTCCGGGACAGGGACAGATACGCAGTATTTT. Translated: CASSSGTGTDTQYF.